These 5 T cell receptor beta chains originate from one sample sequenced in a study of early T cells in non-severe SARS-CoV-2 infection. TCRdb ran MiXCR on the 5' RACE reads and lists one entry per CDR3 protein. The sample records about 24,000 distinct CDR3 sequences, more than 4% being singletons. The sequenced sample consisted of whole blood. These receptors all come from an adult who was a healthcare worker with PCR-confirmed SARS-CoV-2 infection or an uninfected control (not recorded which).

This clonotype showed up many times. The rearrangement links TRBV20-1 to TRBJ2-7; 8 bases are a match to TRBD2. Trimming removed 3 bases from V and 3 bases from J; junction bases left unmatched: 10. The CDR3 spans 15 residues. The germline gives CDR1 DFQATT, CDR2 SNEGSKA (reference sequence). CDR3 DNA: TGCAGTGCTAGGAGTGAGGAGCGGGAGAGCTACGAGCAGTACTTC. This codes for CSARSEERESYEQYF.

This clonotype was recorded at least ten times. The CDR3 DNA follows: TGTGCCAGCAGCAAGGGACAGGGGGCCTTCGACTATGGCTACACCTTC. Its protein product is CASSKGQGAFDYGYTF. The J gene is TRBJ1-2, the V gene TRBV21-1; the table names TRBD1, a call not compared with the DNA. TRBV21-1 is termed a pseudogene. CDR3 length equals 16 residues.

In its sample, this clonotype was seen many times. The CDR3 DNA follows: TGTGCCAGCAGTCCCCGCCCGGGGTCCGGGGATTCCCCCTACTACGAGCAGTACTTC. Residues: CASSPRPGSGDSPYYEQYF. The gene calls are TRBV6-6 and TRBJ2-7; D possibly corresponds to TRBD2 (5 bases). Germline V gene sequence: CDR1 MNHNY, CDR2 SVGAGI (reference sequence). The V end lost 5 bases, the J end lost 3 bases, and 29 bases lay between the germline ends. The CDR3 has 19 residues.

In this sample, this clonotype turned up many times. The CDR3: CASSQVTSGQGVFYEQYF. CDR3 DNA: TGTGCCAGCAGCCAAGTTACCAGCGGGCAGGGGGTGTTTTACGAGCAGTACTTC. The chain combines TRBV4-2 with TRBJ2-7; D may be TRBD1 (7 bases). V lost 1 base, J lost 4 bases, and 23 bases lay in between. From germline, CDR1 is LGHNA and CDR2 YNFKEQ. The CDR3 has 18 residues.

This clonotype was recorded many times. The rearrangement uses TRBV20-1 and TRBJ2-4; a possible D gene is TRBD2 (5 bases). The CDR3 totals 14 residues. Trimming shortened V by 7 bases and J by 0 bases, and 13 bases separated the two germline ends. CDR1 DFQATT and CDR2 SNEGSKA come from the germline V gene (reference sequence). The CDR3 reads CSVIGGGAKNIQYF. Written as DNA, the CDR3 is TGCAGTGTAATCGGCGGAGGAGCCAAAAACATTCAGTACTTC.